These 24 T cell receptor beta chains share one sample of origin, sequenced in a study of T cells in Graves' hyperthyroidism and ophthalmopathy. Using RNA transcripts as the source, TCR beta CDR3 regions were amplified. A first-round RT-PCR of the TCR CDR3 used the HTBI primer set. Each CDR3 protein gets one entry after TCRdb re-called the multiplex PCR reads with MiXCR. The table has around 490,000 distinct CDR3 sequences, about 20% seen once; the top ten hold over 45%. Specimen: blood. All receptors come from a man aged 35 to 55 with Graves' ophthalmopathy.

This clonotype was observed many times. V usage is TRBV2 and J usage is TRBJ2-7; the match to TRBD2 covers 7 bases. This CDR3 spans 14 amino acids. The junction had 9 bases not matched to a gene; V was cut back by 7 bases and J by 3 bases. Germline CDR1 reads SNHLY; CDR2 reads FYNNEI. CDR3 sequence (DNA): TGTGCCAGCAAAGCGGGACTCACCAACTACGAGCAGTACTTC. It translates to CASKAGLTNYEQYF.

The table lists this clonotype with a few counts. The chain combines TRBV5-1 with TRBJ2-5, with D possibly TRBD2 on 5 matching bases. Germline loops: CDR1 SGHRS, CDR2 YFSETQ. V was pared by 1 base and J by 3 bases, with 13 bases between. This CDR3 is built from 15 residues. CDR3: CASSLFHGSKETQYF. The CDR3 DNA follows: TGCGCCAGCAGCTTGTTCCATGGGAGTAAAGAGACCCAGTACTTC.

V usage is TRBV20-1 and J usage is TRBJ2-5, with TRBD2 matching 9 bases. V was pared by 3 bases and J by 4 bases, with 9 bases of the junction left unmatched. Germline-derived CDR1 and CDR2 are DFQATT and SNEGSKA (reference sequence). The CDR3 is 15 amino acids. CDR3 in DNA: TGCAGTGCTAGCTCCGGCGGGAGGGCCCCAGAGACCCAGTACTTC. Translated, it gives CSASSGGRAPETQYF.

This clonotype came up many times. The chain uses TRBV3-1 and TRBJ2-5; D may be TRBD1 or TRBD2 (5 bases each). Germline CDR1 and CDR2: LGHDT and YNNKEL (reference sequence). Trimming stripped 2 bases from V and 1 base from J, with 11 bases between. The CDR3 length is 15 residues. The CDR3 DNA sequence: TGTGCCAGCAGCCAAACAACAGGAGGCCAAGAGACCCAGTACTTC. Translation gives CASSQTTGGQETQYF.

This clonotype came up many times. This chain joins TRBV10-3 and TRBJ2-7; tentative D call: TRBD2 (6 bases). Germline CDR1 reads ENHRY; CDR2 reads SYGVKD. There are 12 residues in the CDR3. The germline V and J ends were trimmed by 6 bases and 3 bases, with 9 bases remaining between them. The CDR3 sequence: CAISRDFYEQYF. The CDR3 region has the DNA TGTGCCATCAGCCGGGACTTCTACGAGCAGTACTTC.

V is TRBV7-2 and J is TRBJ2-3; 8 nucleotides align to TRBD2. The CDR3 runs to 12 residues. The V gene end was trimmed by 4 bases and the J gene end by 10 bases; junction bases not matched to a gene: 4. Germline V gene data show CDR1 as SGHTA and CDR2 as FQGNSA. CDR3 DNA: TGTGCCAGCAGCTCCGTGGGACTAGCGCAGTATTTT. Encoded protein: CASSSVGLAQYF.

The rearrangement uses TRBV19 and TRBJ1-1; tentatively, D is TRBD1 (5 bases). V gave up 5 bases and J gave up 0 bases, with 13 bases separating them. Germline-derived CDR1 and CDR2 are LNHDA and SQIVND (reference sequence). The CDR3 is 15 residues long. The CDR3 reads CASSPQGLVNTEAFF. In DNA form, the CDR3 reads TGTGCCAGTAGTCCGCAGGGTCTCGTGAACACTGAAGCTTTCTTT.

The CDR3 coding sequence is TGCGCCAGCAGCTTGGCCCGACTAGGAACAGATACGCAGTATTTT. It yields the protein CASSLARLGTDTQYF. This sequence joins TRBV5-1 and TRBJ2-3; tentative D call: TRBD2 (6 bases). Germline V gives CDR1 SGHRS, CDR2 YFSETQ. The CDR3 loop spans 15 amino acids. The V and J ends lost 0 bases and 3 bases respectively, with 11 bases between them.

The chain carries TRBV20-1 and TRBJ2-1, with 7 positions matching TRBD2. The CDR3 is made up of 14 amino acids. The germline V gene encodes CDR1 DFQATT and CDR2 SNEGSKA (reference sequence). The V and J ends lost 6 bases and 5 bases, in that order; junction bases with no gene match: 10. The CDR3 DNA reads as TGCAGTGCCGAGACTTCGGGACTAAACAATGAGCAGTTCTTC. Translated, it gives CSAETSGLNNEQFF.

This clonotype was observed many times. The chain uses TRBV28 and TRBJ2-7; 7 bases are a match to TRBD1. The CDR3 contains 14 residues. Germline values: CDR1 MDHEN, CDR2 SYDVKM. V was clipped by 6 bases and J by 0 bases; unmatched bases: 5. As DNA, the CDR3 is TGTGCCAGCAGCAGAGACAGGGACTCCTACGAGCAGTACTTC. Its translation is CASSRDRDSYEQYF.

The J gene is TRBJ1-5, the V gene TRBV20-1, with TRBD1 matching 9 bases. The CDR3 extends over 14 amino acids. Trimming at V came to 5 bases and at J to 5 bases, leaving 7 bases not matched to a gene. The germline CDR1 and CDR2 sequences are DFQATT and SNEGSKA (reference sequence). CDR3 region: CSAWTGDSHQPQHF. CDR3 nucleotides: TGCAGTGCTTGGACAGGGGATAGTCATCAGCCCCAGCATTTT.

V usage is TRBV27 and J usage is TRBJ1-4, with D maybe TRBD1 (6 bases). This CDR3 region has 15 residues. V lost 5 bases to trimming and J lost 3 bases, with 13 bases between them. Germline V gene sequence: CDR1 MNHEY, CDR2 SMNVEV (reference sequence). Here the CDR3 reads CASSPYRAANEKLFF. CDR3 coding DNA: TGTGCCAGCAGTCCCTACAGGGCCGCTAATGAAAAACTGTTTTTT.

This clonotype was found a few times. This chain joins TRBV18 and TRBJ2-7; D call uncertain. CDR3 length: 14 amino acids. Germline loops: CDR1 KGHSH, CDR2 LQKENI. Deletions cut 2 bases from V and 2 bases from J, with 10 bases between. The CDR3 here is CASSPVDFTYEQYF. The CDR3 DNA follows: TGTGCCAGCTCACCAGTAGATTTCACCTACGAGCAGTACTTC. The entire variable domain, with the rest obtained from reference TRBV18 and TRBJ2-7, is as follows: NAGVMQNPRHLVRRRGQEARLRCSPMKGHSHVYWYRQLPEEGLKFMVYLQKENIIDESGMPKERFSAEFPKEGPSILRIQQVVRGDSAAYFCASSPVDFTYEQYFGPGTRLTVT.

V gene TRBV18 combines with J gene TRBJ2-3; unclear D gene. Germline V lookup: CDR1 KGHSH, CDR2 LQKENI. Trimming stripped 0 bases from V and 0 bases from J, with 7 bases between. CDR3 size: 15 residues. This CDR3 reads CASSPPVVSTDTQYF. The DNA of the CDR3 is TGTGCCAGCTCACCACCGGTTGTCAGCACAGATACGCAGTATTTT.

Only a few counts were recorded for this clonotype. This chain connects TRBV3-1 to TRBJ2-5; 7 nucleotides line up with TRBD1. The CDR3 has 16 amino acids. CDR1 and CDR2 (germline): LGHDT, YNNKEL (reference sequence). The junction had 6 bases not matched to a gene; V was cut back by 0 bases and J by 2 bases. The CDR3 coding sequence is TGTGCCAGCAGCCAAGAACAGGGGATGTGGCAAGAGACCCAGTACTTC. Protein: CASSQEQGMWQETQYF.

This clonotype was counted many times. The CDR3 sequence: CASTESYEQYF. The CDR3 DNA follows: TGTGCCAGCACCGAAAGCTACGAGCAGTACTTC. The chain combines TRBV7-9 with TRBJ2-7; the D is unclear. Germline-derived CDR1 and CDR2 are SEHNR and FQNEAQ (reference sequence). The CDR3 runs 11 residues. V was trimmed by 7 bases and J by 3 bases, leaving 7 bases between them.

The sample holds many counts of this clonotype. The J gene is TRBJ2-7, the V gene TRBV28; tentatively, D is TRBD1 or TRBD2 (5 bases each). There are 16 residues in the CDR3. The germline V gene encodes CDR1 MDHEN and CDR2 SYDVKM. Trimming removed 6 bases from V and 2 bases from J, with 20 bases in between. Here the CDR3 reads CASSQGRGAIPYEQYF. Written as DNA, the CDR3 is TGTGCCAGCAGCCAGGGCCGAGGGGCTATACCCTACGAGCAGTACTTC.

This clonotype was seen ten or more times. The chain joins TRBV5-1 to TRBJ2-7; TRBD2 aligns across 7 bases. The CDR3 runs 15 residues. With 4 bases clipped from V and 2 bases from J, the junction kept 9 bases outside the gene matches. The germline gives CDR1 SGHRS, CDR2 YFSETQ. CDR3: CASSPTAGTAYEQYF. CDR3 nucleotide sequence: TGCGCCAGCAGCCCCACAGCGGGGACGGCCTACGAGCAGTACTTC.

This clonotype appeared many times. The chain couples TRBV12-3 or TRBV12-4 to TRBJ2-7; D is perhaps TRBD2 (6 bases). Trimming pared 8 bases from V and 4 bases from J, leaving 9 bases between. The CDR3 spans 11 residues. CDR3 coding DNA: TGTGCCAGCGGGACTTCTTACGAGCAGTACTTC. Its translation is CASGTSYEQYF.

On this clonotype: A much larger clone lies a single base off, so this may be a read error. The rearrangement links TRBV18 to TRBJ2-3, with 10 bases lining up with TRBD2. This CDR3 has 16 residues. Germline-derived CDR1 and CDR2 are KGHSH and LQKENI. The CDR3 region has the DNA TGTGCCAGCCCACCAAACGGACTAGCGGAGACAGATACGCAGTATTTT. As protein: CASPPNGLAETDTQYF.

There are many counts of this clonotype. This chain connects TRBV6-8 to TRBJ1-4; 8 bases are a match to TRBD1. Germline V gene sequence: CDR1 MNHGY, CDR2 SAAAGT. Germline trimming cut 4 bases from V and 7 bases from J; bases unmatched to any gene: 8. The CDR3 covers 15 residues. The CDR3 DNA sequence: TGTGCCAGCAGTTCGAGACAGGGGCGATGTGAAAAACTGTTTTTT. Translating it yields CASSSRQGRCEKLFF.

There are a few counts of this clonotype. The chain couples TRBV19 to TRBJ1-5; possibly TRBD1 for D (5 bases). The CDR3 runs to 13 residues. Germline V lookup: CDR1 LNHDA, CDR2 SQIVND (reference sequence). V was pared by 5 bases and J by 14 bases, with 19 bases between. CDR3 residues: CASSSTAGTQEHF. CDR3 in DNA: TGTGCCAGTAGTTCTACAGCGGGGACCCAGGAGCATTTT. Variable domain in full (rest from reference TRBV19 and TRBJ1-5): DGGITQSPKYLFRKEGQNVTLSCEQNLNHDAMYWYRQDPGQGLRLIYYSQIVNDFQKGDIAEGYSVSREKKESFPLTVTSAQKNPTAFYLCASSSTAGTQEHFGDGTRLSIL.

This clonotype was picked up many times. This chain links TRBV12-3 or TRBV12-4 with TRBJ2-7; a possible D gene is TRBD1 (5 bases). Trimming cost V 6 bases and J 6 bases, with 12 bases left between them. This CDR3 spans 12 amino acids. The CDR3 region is CASSLQGSEQYF. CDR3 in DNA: TGTGCCAGCAGCCTGCAGGGTTCCGAGCAGTACTTC.

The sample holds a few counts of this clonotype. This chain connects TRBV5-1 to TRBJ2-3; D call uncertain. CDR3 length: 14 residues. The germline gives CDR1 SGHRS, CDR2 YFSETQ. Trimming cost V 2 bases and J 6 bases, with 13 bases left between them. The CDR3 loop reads CASSLDLTLDTQYF. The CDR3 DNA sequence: TGCGCCAGCAGCTTAGACCTGACACTGGATACGCAGTATTTT.